The 14 T cell receptor beta chains in this list originate from one sample, sequenced in a study of blood T cell repertoires in COVID-19 (dated by TCRdb to the early 2020s). The library was obtained by the immunoSEQ multiplex PCR assay. TCRdb took over this immuneACCESS table, retaining in-frame rearrangements with V and J assigned. Such tables are incomplete; in checked studies, under half of the missing clones stem from an unresolved V gene, and the remainder is unexplained. This sample gives 140,000 or so clones in total; around 80% of them show up just once. The ten largest clones take up 5% of the sample. What was sequenced was peripheral blood. The receptor set was obtained from a woman between 50 and 59 years old with acute or convalescent COVID-19.

The V and J genes are TRBV9 and TRBJ1-6; D is unresolved. V was shortened by 5 bases and J by 8 bases, with 11 bases between the two germline ends. Germline CDR1 reads SGDLS; CDR2 reads YYNGEE. The CDR3 contains 13 residues. The CDR3: CASSGRRDSPLHF. The CDR3 nucleotides read TGTGCCAGCAGTGGAAGGAGGGATTCACCCCTCCACTTT.

The chain combines TRBV6-5 with TRBJ2-7; D is possibly TRBD1 (7 bases). This CDR3 has 15 amino acids. Trimming removed 2 bases from V and 4 bases from J, with 15 bases in between. In germline, CDR1 is MNHEY, CDR2 SVGAGI. CDR3 in DNA: TGTGCCAGCAGTTACGGAGGGACAGCCGGATACGAGCAGTACTTC. Translation gives CASSYGGTAGYEQYF.

The chain couples TRBV6-6 to TRBJ2-1, with TRBD2 identical over 10 bases. CDR3 length equals 15 residues. V was pared by 5 bases and J by 10 bases, with 11 bases of the junction left unmatched. From germline, CDR1 is MNHNY and CDR2 SVGAGI (reference sequence). Written as DNA, the CDR3 is TGTGCCAGCAGTCCCCCTCTAGCGGGGGAGGAGGAGCAGTTCTTC. Residues: CASSPPLAGEEEQFF.

V and J are TRBV2 and TRBJ2-1; D remains unclear. Trimming took off 1 base at V and 5 bases at J, with 12 bases between the two ends. This CDR3 has 15 residues. Germline CDR1 reads SNHLY; CDR2 reads FYNNEI. The CDR3 nucleotides are TGTGCCAGCAGTGAAGTTATTCTATCTAACAATGAGCAGTTCTTC. Protein product: CASSEVILSNNEQFF.

The chain is built from TRBV6-5 and TRBJ2-6; D gene uncertain. CDR1 is MNHEY, CDR2 SVGAGI, per germline. CDR3 length: 15 amino acids. Trimming pared 0 bases from V and 0 bases from J, leaving 3 bases between. CDR3 in DNA: TGTGCCAGCAGTTACTCCCGCTCTGGGGCCAACGTCCTGACTTTC. Protein product: CASSYSRSGANVLTF.

J is TRBJ2-5 and V is TRBV5-1, with TRBD2 identical over 7 bases. The V gene's germline CDR1 is SGHRS and CDR2 YFSETQ. J lost 2 bases, V lost 4 bases, and 5 bases had no gene match. The CDR3 sequence is 14 residues long. CDR3 sequence: CASSPLGGQETQYF. CDR3 nucleotide sequence: TGCGCCAGCAGCCCCCTGGGGGGGCAAGAGACCCAGTACTTC.

The chain combines TRBV6-5 with TRBJ1-4; 9 nucleotides line up with TRBD1. The CDR3 has 14 residues. J gave up 7 bases and V 6 bases, and 6 bases lay outside the gene matches. CDR1 MNHEY and CDR2 SVGAGI come from the germline V gene. The CDR3 loop reads CASRQGAQSEKLFF. The CDR3 DNA reads TGTGCCAGCAGACAGGGGGCGCAGAGTGAAAAACTGTTTTTT.

The genes are TRBV19 and TRBJ2-3; 8 positions agree with TRBD2. This CDR3 comprises 16 residues. Germline V gives CDR1 LNHDA, CDR2 SQIVND (reference sequence). After removal of 4 bases from V and 0 bases from J, the junction contained 6 bases not matched to a gene. In DNA form, the CDR3 reads TGTGCCAGTAGTACCCCCCAGCGGGGGAGCACAGATACGCAGTATTTT. Encoded protein: CASSTPQRGSTDTQYF.

This clone has just a few counts. This chain joins TRBV3-1 (or the pseudogene TRBV3-2) and TRBJ1-6; the D gene is possibly TRBD1 (5 bases). This CDR3 has 14 residues. Germline lookup yields CDR1 LGHDT and CDR2 YNNKEL (reference sequence). The V end was cut by 0 bases, the J end by 10 bases, with 10 bases between. This CDR3 is CASSQDGGGSPLHF. As DNA, the CDR3 is TGTGCCAGCAGCCAAGATGGGGGGGGATCACCCCTCCACTTT.

As regards this clone: The junction differs from germline at one of its ends, possibly a read error. J is TRBJ2-5 and V is TRBV27; tentatively, D is TRBD1 (5 bases). Per the germline V gene, CDR1 is MNHEY and CDR2 is SMNVEV (reference sequence). The CDR3 has 15 amino acids. The CDR3 loop reads CASSVSQGAGETQYF. Written as DNA, the CDR3 is TGTGCCAGCAGTGTATCCCAAGGGGCAGGAGAGACCCAGTACTTC.

This clone showed up just once. This chain joins TRBV5-6 and TRBJ2-7; 12 positions agree with TRBD2. The CDR3 extends over 15 amino acids. The V gene end was trimmed by 2 bases and the J gene end by 2 bases; junction bases not matched to a gene: 2. The V gene's germline CDR1 is SGHDT and CDR2 YYEEEE. CDR3 loop: CASSFGLAGTYEQYF. The CDR3 DNA reads TGTGCCAGCAGCTTTGGACTAGCGGGGACCTACGAGCAGTACTTC.

The genes are TRBV18 and TRBJ2-5, with 7 bases fitting TRBD2. Looked up from germline, CDR1 is KGHSH and CDR2 is LQKENI. After removal of 0 bases from V and 4 bases from J, the junction contained 8 bases not matched to a gene. The CDR3 spans 16 residues. CDR3 coding DNA: TGTGCCAGCTCACCACCGGGACGCGGACTAGGAGAGACCCAGTACTTC. Amino acid sequence: CASSPPGRGLGETQYF.

The V and J genes are TRBV18 and TRBJ1-6; D is ambiguous. Germline V gives CDR1 KGHSH, CDR2 LQKENI. The CDR3 has 13 residues. V was cut by 1 base and J by 7 bases, with 5 bases left in between. The CDR3 DNA reads TGTGCCAGCTCACCACTGGAGAATTCACCCCTCCACTTT. It codes for CASSPLENSPLHF.

The chain combines TRBV24-1 with TRBJ2-7, with TRBD1 matching over 7 bases. Germline CDR1 KGHDR, CDR2 SFDVKD. This CDR3 spans 20 amino acids. J lost 4 bases, V lost 4 bases, and 24 bases had no gene match. The CDR3 bases are TGTGCCACCAGTGACGCATTCCGGGACAGAGCCTTCATCCCGCAATACGAGCAGTACTTC. Translating it yields CATSDAFRDRAFIPQYEQYF.